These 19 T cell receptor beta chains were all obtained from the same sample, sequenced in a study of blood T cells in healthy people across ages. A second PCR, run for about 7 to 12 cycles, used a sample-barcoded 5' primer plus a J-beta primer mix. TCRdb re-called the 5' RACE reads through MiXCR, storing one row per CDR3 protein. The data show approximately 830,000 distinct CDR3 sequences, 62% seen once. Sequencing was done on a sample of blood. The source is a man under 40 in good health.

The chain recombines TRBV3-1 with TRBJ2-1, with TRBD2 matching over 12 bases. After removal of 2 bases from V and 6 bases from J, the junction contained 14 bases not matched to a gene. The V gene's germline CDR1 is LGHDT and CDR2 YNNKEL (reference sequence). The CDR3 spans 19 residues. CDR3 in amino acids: CASSQQELAGGISGNEQFF. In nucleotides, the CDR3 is TGTGCCAGCAGCCAACAGGAACTAGCGGGGGGAATCTCGGGCAATGAGCAGTTCTTC.

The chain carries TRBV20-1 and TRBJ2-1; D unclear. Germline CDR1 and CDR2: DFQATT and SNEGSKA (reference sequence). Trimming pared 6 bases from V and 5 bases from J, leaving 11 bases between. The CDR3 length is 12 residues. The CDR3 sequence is CSADPLDNEQFF. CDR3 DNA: TGCAGTGCCGATCCCCTCGACAATGAGCAGTTCTTC.

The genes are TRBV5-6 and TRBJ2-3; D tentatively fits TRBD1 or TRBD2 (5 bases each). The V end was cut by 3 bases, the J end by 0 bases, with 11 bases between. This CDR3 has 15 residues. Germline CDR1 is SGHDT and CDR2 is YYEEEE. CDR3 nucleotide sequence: TGTGCCAGCAGCTGGGACGGTGCTAGCACAGATACGCAGTATTTT. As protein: CASSWDGASTDTQYF.

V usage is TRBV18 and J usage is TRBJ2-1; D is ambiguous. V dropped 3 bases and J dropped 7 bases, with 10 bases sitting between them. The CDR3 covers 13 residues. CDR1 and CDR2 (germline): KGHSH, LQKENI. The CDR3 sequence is CASSPNSTNEQFF. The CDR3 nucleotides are TGTGCCAGCTCACCGAACTCGACAAATGAGCAGTTCTTC.

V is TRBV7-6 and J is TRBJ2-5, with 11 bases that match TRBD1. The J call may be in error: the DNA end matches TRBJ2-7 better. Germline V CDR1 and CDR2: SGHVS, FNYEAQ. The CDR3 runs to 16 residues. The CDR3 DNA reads TGTGCCAGCAGCTTACGACCGGGACAGGGGGAAGCCGAGCAGTACTTC. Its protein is CASSLRPGQGEAEQYF.

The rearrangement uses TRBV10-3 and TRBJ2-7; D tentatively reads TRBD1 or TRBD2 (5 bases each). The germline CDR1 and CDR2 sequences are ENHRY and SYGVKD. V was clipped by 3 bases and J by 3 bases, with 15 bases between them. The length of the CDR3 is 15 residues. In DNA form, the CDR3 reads TGTGCCATCAGTGATCCGCCATCGGGGCTCTACGAGCAGTACTTC. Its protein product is CAISDPPSGLYEQYF.

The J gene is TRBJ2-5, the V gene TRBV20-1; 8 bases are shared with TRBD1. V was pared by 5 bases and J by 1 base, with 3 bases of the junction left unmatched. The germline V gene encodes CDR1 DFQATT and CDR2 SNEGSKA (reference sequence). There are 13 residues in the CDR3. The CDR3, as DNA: TGCAGTGCTCGGACAGGGAGCCAAGAGACCCAGTACTTC. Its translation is CSARTGSQETQYF.

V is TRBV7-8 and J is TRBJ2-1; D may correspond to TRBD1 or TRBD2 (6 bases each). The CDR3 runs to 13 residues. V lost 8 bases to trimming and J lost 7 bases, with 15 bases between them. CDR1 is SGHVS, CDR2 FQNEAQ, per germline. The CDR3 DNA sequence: TGTGCCAGCTGGGGGGCTAGTCGGAATGAGCAGTTCTTC. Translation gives CASWGASRNEQFF.

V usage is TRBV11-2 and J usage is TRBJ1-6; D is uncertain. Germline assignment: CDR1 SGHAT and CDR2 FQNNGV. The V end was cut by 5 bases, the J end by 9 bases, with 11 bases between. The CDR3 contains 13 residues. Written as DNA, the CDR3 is TGTGCCAGCAGCACCCAGGATCTTTCACCCCTCCACTTT. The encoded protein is CASSTQDLSPLHF. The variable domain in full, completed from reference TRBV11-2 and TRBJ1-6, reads EAGVAQSPRYKIIEKRQSVAFWCNPISGHATLYWYQQILGQGPKLLIQFQNNGVVDDSQLPKDRFSAERLKGVDSTLKIQPAKLEDSAVYLCASSTQDLSPLHFGNGTRLTVT.

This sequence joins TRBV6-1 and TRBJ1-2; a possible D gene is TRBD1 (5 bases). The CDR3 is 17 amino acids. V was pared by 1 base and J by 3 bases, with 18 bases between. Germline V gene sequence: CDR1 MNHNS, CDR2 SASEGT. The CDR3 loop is CASSEDHGRAWDYGYTF. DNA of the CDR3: TGTGCCAGCAGTGAAGACCATGGCAGGGCCTGGGACTATGGCTACACCTTC.

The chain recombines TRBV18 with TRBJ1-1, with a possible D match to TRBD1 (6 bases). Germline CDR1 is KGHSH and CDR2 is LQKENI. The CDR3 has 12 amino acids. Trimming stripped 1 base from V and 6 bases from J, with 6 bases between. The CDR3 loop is CASSPQGAEAFF. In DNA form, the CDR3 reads TGTGCCAGCTCACCACAGGGGGCTGAAGCTTTCTTT. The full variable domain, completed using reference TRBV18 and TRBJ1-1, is NAGVMQNPRHLVRRRGQEARLRCSPMKGHSHVYWYRQLPEEGLKFMVYLQKENIIDESGMPKERFSAEFPKEGPSILRIQQVVRGDSAAYFCASSPQGAEAFFGQGTRLTVV.

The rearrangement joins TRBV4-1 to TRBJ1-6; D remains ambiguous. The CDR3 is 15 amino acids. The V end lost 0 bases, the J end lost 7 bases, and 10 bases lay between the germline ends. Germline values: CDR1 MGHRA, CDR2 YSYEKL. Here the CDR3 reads CASSQDEGWNSPLHF. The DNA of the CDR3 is TGCGCCAGCAGCCAAGATGAGGGTTGGAATTCACCCCTCCACTTT.

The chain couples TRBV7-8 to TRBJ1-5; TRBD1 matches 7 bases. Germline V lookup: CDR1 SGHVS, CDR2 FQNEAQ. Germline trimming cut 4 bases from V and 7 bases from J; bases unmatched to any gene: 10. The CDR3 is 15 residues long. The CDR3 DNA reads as TGTGCCAGCAGCTCGCGAGAGGGGGCCAACCAGCCCCAGCATTTT. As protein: CASSSREGANQPQHF.

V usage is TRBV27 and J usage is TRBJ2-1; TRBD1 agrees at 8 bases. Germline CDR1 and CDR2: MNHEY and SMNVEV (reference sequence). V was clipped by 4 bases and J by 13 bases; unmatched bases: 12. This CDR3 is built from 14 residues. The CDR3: CASSSRTGSDFQFF. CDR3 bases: TGTGCCAGCAGTTCAAGGACAGGGAGTGACTTCCAGTTCTTC.

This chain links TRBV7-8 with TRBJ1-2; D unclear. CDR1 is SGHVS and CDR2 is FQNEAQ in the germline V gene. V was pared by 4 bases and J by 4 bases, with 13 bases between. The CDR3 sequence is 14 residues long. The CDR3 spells CASSSAPTAYGYTF. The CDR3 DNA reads TGTGCCAGCAGCTCAGCCCCGACGGCCTATGGCTACACCTTC.

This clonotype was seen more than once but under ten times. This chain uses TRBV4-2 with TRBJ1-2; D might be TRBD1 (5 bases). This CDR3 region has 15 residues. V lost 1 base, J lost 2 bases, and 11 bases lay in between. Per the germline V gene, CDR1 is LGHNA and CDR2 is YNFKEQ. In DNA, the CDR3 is TGTGCCAGCAGCCAAGCCCGAGGGGTCAACTATGGCTACACCTTC. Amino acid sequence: CASSQARGVNYGYTF.

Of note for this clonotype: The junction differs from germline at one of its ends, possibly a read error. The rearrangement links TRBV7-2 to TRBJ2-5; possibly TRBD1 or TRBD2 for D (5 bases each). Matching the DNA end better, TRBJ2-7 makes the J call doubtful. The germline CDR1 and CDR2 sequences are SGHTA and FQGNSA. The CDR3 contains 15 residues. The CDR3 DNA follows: TGCGCCAGCAGCGTAGGGGTGTCGCGAGGAGGCGAGCAGTACTTC. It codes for CASSVGVSRGGEQYF.

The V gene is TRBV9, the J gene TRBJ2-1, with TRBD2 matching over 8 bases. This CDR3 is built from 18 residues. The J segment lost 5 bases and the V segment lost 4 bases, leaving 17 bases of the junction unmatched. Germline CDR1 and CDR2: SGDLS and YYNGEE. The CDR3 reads CASSLLSAGALTDNEQFF. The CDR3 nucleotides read TGTGCCAGCAGCCTTTTATCAGCGGGGGCCTTAACGGACAATGAGCAGTTCTTC.

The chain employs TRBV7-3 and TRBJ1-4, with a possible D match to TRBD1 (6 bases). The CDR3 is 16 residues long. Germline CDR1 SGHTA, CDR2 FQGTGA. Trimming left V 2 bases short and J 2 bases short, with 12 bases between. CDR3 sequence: CASSLGARGTNEKLFF. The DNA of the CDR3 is TGTGCCAGCAGCTTAGGGGCGAGGGGGACTAATGAAAAACTGTTTTTT.